A single sample is the source of the 11 T cell receptor beta chains below, sequenced in a study of cytomegalovirus exposure and HLA in healthy donors. With 60 Vbeta and 13 Jbeta primers, the PCR was carried out. Sequencing was performed with immunoSEQ multiplex PCR; in TCRdb, only in-frame clones are kept and a portion is missing. The sample includes 74,000 or so clones. Material: PBMCs. These receptors all stem from a woman aged 55-75 years in good health and CMV-seronegative.

The chain couples TRBV29-1 to TRBJ2-3; 8 positions match TRBD2. This CDR3 contains 14 residues. In germline, CDR1 is SQVTM, CDR2 ANQGSEA. Trimming removed 5 bases from V and 6 bases from J; junction bases left unmatched: 10. The CDR3 DNA reads TGCAGCGTTCTTAAAACGGGAGGGACGGATACGCAGTATTTT. Translating gives CSVLKTGGTDTQYF.

The V gene is TRBV5-1, the J gene TRBJ2-7; possible D gene TRBD1, 8 bases. The CDR3 is made up of 16 amino acids. Germline V gives CDR1 SGHRS, CDR2 YFSETQ. Trimming removed 4 bases from V and 0 bases from J, with 17 bases in between. This CDR3 reads CASSRTQGGSSYEQYF. CDR3 bases: TGCGCCAGCAGCAGAACACAGGGGGGGAGCTCCTACGAGCAGTACTTC.

V gene TRBV18 combines with J gene TRBJ1-3; D not resolved. The CDR3 sequence is 17 residues long. The germline gives CDR1 KGHSH, CDR2 LQKENI. Trimming took off 3 bases at V and 0 bases at J, with 15 bases between the two ends. CDR3 in amino acids: CASSPQSSTHSGNTIYF. Written as DNA, the CDR3 is TGTGCCAGCTCACCTCAGTCCTCCACACACTCTGGAAACACCATATATTTT.

The CDR3 here is CASSLEREAGREQFF. The CDR3 DNA reads as TGCGCCAGCAGCTTGGAACGGGAGGCGGGACGTGAGCAGTTCTTC. The V and J genes are TRBV5-1 and TRBJ2-1; TRBD2 aligns across 7 bases. V was pared by 0 bases and J by 9 bases, with 9 bases of the junction left unmatched. Germline V gene data show CDR1 as SGHRS and CDR2 as YFSETQ. The CDR3 is 15 amino acids.

The chain is built from TRBV7-3 and TRBJ2-3; no clear D gene. Germline V gene lookup returns CDR1 SGHTA and CDR2 FQGTGA. The CDR3 length is 17 residues. With 0 bases removed from V and 1 base from J, the gap between germline ends came to 14 bases. The CDR3 spells CASSLTPGSARTDTQYF. CDR3 sequence (DNA): TGTGCCAGCAGCTTAACCCCCGGGTCGGCGCGCACAGATACGCAGTATTTT.

This rearrangement joins TRBV13 to TRBJ2-7, with 10 bases that match TRBD2. Germline assignment: CDR1 PRHDT and CDR2 FYEKMQ (reference sequence). Trimming cost V 4 bases and J 6 bases; bases outside gene matches: 15. The CDR3 is made up of 17 amino acids. In DNA form, the CDR3 reads TGTGCCAGCAGCTCCCGGGAACTAGCGGGGCTCCGGGGCGAGCAGTACTTC. It codes for CASSSRELAGLRGEQYF.

The chain employs TRBV6-1 and TRBJ2-7; 7 bases are shared with TRBD1. CDR1 MNHNS and CDR2 SASEGT come from the germline V gene. V trimming: 7 bases; J trimming: 3 bases; junction bases outside the gene matches: 6. The CDR3 has 13 residues. The CDR3 coding sequence is TGTGCCAGCAAAACAGGGGAGAACTACGAGCAGTACTTC. Its protein is CASKTGENYEQYF.

The chain couples TRBV30 to TRBJ1-3; D is ambiguous. Looked up from germline, CDR1 is GTSNPN and CDR2 is SVGIG (reference sequence). The V gene lost 2 bases and the J gene lost 0 bases, with 23 bases spanning the gap. This CDR3 comprises 19 residues. CDR3 DNA sequence: TGTGCCTGGAGTATGGGAGGGAGCCCCGGCTCCCGCTCTGGAAACACCATATATTTT. Translation: CAWSMGGSPGSRSGNTIYF.

The J gene is TRBJ1-1, the V gene TRBV28; 8 positions agree with TRBD1. Germline V gene data show CDR1 as MDHEN and CDR2 as SYDVKM. V was pared by 6 bases and J by 4 bases, with 7 bases of the junction left unmatched. The CDR3 spans 14 residues. The CDR3 reads CASSKQGGSTEAFF. CDR3 nucleotides: TGTGCCAGCAGCAAACAGGGGGGTAGCACTGAAGCTTTCTTT.

The J gene is TRBJ1-6, the V gene TRBV18, with TRBD1 matching over 9 bases. Germline lookup yields CDR1 KGHSH and CDR2 LQKENI. With V trimmed by 6 bases and J by 7 bases, 10 bases remained unmatched. This CDR3 has 16 amino acids. DNA of the CDR3: TGTGCCAGCTCCCCGACAGGGGGATATGTCAATTCACCCCTCCACTTT. This encodes CASSPTGGYVNSPLHF.

The rearrangement uses TRBV7-2 and TRBJ1-5; TRBD1 might be the D (5 bases). This CDR3 comprises 15 residues. Trimming stripped 0 bases from V and 3 bases from J, with 9 bases between. Germline V gene sequence: CDR1 SGHTA, CDR2 FQGNSA. This CDR3 is CASSLASGHNQPQHF. Here the CDR3 DNA reads TGTGCCAGCAGCTTAGCCTCAGGGCACAATCAGCCCCAGCATTTT.